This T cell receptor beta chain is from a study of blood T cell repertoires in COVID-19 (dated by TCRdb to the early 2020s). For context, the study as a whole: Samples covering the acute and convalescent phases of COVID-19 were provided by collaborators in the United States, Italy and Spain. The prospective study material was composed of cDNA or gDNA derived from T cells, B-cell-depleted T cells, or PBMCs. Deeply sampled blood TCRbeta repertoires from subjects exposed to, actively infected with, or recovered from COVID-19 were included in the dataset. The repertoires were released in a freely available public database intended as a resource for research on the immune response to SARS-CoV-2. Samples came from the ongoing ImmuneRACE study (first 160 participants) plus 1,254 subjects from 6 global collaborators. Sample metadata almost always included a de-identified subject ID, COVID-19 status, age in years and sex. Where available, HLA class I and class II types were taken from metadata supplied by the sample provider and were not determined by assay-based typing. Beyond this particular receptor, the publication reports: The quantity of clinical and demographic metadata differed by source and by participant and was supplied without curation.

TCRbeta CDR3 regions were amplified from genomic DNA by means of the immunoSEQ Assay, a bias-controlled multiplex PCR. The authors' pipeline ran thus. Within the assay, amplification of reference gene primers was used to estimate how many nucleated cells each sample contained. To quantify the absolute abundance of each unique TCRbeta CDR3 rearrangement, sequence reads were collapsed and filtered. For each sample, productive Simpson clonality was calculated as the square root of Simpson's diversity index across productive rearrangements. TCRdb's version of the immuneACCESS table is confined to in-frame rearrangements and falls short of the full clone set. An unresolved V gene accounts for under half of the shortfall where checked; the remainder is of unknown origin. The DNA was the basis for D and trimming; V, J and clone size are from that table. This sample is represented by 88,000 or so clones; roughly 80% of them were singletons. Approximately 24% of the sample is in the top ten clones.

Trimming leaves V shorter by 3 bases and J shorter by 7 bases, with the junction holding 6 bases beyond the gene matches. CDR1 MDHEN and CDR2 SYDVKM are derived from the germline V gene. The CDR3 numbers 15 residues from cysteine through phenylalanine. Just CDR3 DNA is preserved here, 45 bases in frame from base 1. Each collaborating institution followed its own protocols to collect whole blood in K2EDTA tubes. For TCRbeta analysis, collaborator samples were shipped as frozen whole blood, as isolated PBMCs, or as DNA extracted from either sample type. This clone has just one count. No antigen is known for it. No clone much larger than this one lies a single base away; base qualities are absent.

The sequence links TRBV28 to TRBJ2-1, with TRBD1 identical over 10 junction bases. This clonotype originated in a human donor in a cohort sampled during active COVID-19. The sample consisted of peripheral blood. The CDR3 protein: CASSLWDRGWNEQFF. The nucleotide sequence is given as TGTGCCAGCAGTTTGTGGGACAGGGGCTGGAATGAGCAGTTCTTC.